The clone carrying this T cell receptor (beta chain) has a handful of counts. The antigen is not known. This CDR3 comprises 16 residues. CDR1 SQVTM and CDR2 ANQGSEA come from the germline V gene. V shed 7 bases and J shed 2 bases, with 18 bases lying between them. Each CDR3 protein gets one entry after TCRdb re-called the reads with MiXCR. The sample records roughly 200,000 distinct CDR3 sequences, 15% to 20% being singletons. The data belong to a study of T cell repertoires in cytomegalovirus infection. Study-level points and caveats: Using cumulative public TCR beta family frequency, the authors identified those who carried CMV together with the relevant HLA.

The receptor comes from a human donor in good health (CMV status not recorded). Some clones in this sample may be carry-over from other donors' samples. The sample consisted of CD8+ T cells from PBMCs. The rearrangement uses TRBV29-1 and TRBJ2-6; TRBD1 is a possible D gene (6 bases). The CDR3 loop reads CSAEGRGAAGANVLTF. The CDR3 DNA sequence: TGCAGCGCCGAGGGCAGGGGCGCCGCTGGGGCCAACGTCCTGACTTTC.